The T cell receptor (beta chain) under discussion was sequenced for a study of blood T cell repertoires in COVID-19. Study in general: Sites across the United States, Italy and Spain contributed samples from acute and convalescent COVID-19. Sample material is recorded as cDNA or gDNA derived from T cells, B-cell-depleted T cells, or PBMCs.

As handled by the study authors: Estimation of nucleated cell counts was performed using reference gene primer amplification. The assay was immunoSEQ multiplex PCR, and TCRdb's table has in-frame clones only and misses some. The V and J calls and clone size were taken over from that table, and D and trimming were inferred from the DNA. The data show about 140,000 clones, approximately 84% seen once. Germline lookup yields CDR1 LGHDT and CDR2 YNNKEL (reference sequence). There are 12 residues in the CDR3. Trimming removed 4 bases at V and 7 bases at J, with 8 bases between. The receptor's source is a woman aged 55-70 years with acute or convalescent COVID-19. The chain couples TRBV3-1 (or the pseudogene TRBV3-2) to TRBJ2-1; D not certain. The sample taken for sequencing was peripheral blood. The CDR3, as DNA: TGTGCCAGCAGCCCCTCCCGGAATGAGCAGTTCTTC. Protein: CASSPSRNEQFF.